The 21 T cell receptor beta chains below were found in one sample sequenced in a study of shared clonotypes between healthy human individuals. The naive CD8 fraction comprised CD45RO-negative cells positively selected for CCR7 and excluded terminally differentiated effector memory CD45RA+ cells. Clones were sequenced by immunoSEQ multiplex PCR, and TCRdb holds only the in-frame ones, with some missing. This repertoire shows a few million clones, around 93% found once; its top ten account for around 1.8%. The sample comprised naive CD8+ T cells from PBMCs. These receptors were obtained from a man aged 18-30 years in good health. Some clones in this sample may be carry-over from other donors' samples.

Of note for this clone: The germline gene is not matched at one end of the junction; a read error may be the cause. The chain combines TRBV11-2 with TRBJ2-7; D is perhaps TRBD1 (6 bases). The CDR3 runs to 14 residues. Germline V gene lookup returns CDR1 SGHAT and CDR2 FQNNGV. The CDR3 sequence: CASSLSGAGRRRHF. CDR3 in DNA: TGTGCCAGCAGCTTATCAGGGGCTGGGCGTCGTCGGCACTTC. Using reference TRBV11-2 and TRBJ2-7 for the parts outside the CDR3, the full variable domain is EAGVAQSPRYKIIEKRQSVAFWCNPISGHATLYWYQQILGQGPKLLIQFQNNGVVDDSQLPKDRFSAERLKGVDSTLKIQPAKLEDSAVYLCASSLSGAGRRRHFGPGTRLTVT.

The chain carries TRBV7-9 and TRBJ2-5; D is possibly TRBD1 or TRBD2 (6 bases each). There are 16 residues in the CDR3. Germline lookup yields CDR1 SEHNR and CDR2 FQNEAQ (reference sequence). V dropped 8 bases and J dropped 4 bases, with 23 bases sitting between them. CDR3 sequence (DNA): TGTGCCAGCGGCCCGGCGTTGGGGGCAGCGGGAGAGACCCAGTACTTC. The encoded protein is CASGPALGAAGETQYF. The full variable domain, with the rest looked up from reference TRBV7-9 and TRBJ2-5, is DTGVSQNPRHKITKRGQNVTFRCDPISEHNRLYWYRQTLGQGPEFLTYFQNEAQLEKSRLLSDRFSAERPKGSFSTLEIQRTEQGDSAMYLCASGPALGAAGETQYFGPGTRLLVL.

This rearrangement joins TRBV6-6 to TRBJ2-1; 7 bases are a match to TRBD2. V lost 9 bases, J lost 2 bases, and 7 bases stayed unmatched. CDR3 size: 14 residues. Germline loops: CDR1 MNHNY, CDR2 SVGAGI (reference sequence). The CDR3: CASGDGRAYNEQFF. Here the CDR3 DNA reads TGTGCCAGTGGGGATGGGAGGGCCTACAATGAGCAGTTCTTC.

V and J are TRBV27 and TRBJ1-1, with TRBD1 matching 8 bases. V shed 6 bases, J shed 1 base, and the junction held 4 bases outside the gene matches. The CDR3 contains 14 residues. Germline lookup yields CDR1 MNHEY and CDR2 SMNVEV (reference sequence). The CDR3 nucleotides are TGTGCCAGCAGGGACAGGGATAAGAACACTGAAGCTTTCTTT. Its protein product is CASRDRDKNTEAFF.

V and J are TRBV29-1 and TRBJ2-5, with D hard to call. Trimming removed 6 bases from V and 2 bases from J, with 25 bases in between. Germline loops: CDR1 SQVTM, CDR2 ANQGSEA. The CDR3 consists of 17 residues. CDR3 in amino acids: CSVRLVIARPDQETQYF. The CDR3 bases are TGCAGCGTCCGACTCGTAATCGCTAGACCCGATCAAGAGACCCAGTACTTC.

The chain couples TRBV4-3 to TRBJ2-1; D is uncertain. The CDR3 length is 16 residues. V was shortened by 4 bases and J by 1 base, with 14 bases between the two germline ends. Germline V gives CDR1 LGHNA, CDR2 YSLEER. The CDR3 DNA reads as TGCGCCAGCAGCCTCTCCGCGACATTTTCCTACAATGAGCAGTTCTTC. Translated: CASSLSATFSYNEQFF.

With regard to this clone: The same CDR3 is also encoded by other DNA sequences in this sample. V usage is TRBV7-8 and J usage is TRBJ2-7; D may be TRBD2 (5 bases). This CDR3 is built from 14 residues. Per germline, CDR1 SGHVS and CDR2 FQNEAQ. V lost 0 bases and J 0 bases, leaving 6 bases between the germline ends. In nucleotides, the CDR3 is TGTGCCAGCAGCTTAGCAGGACTCTCCTACGAGCAGTACTTC. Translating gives CASSLAGLSYEQYF. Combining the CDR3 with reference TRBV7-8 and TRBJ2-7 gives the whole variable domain GAGVSQSPRYKVAKRGQDVALRCDPISGHVSLFWYQQALGQGPEFLTYFQNEAQLDKSGLPSDRFFAERPEGSVSTLKIQRTQQEDSAVYLCASSLAGLSYEQYFGPGTRLTVT.

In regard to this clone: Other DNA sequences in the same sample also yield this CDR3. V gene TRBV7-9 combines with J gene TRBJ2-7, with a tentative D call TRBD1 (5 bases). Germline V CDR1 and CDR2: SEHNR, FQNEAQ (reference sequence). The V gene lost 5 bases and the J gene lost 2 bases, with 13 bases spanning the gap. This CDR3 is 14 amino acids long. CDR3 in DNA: TGTGCCAGCAGCGATACCAGGGTAACCTACGAGCAGTACTTC. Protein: CASSDTRVTYEQYF.

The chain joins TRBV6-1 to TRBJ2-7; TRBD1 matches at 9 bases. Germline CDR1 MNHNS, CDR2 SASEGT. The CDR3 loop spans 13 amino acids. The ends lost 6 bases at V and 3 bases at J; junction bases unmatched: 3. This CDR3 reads CASSSGQGYEQYF. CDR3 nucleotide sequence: TGTGCCAGCAGCTCGGGACAGGGCTACGAGCAGTACTTC.

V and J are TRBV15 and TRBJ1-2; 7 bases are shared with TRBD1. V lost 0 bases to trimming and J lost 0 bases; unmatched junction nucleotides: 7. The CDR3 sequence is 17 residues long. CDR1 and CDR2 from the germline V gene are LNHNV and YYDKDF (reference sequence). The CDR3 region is CATSRDLSTGTNYGYTF. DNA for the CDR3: TGTGCCACCAGCAGAGATCTTTCGACAGGGACTAACTATGGCTACACCTTC.

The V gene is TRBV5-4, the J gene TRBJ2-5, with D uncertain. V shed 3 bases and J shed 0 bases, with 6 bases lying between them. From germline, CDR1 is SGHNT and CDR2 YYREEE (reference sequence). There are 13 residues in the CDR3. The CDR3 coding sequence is TGTGCCAGCAGCTACGGGTACCAAGAGACCCAGTACTTC. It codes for CASSYGYQETQYF.

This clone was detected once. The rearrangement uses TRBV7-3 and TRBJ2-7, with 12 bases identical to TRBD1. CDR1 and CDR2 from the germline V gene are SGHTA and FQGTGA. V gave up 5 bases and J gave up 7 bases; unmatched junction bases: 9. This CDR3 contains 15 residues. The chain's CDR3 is CASSDRDRGLEEQYF. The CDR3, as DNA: TGTGCCAGCAGCGACCGGGACAGGGGGCTTGAAGAGCAGTACTTC.

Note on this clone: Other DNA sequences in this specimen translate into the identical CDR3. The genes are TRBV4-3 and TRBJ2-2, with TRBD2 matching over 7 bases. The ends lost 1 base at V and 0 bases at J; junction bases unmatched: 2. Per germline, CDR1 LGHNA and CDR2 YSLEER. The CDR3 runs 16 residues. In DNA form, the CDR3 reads TGCGCCAGCAGCCAAGGGCTAGCGGCGAACACCGGGGAGCTGTTTTTT. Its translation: CASSQGLAANTGELFF.

The CDR3 reads CASSVGASVSGNTIYF. CDR3 in DNA: TGTGCCAGCAGCGTAGGGGCTAGCGTCTCTGGAAACACCATATATTTT. V gene TRBV9 combines with J gene TRBJ1-3; D gene unclear. The CDR3 extends over 16 amino acids. Germline V gene sequence: CDR1 SGDLS, CDR2 YYNGEE. V lost 0 bases and J 0 bases, leaving 10 bases between the germline ends.

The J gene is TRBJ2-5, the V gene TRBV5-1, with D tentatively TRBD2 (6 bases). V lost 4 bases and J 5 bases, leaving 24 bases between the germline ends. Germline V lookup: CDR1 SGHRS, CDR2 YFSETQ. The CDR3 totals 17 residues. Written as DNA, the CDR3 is TGCGCCAGCAGCCCCCGAGGGCGGAGGGAGCTGGCGGAGACCCAGTACTTC. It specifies CASSPRGRRELAETQYF.

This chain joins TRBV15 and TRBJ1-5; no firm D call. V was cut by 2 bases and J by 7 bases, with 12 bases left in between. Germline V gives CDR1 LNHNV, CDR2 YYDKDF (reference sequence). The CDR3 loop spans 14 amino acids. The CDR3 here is CATSRTPAGQPQHF. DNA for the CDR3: TGTGCCACCAGCAGAACCCCGGCCGGACAGCCCCAGCATTTT.

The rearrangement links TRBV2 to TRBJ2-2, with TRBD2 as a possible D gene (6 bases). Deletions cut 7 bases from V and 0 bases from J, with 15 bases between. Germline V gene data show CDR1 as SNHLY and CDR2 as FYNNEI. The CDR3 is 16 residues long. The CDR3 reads CASTRGAGTNTGELFF. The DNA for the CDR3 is TGTGCCAGCACCCGAGGGGCGGGAACGAACACCGGGGAGCTGTTTTTT.

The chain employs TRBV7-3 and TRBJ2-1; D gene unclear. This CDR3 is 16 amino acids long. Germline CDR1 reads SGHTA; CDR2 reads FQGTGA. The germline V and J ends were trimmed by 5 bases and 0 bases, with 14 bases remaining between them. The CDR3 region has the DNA TGTGCCAGCAGCCCCCGGGCCCCAAGCTCCTACAATGAGCAGTTCTTC. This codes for CASSPRAPSSYNEQFF.

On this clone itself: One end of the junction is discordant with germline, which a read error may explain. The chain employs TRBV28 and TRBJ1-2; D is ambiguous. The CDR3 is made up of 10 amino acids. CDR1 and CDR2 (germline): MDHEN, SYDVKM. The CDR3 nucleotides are TGTGCCAGCCGTTTCTATGGCTACACCTTC. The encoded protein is CASRFYGYTF.

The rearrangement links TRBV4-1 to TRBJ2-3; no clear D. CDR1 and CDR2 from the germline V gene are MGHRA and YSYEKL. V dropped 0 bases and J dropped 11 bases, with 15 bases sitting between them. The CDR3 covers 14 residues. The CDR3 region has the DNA TGCGCCAGCAGCCAAGAAAGGAGCCCCCAGGAGCAGTATTTT. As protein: CASSQERSPQEQYF.

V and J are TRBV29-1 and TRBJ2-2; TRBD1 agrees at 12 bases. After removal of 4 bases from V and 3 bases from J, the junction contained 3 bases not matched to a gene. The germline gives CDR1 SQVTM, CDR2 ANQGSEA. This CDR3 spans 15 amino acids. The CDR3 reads CSVVGTGGYTGELFF. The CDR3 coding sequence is TGCAGCGTTGTGGGGACAGGGGGCTACACCGGGGAGCTGTTTTTT.